This T cell receptor (beta chain) was identified in a study of beta chain features in type 1 diabetes. As regards this clone: What it recognizes is unknown.

Study-level points and caveats: In every one of the four CD4+ subsets, TCRB CDR3s were moderately but significantly shorter in Type 1 diabetes patients.

Reverse transcription of all isolated RNA meant that expressed TCRB transcripts were sequenced. Libraries were prepared by immunoSEQ multiplex PCR; TCRdb keeps only in-frame clonotypes and omits some of them. The top ten clones hold roughly 0.08% of a sample with approximately 250,000 clones, 16% of them seen once. CDR3 length: 14 amino acids. In germline, CDR1 is GTSNPN, CDR2 SVGIG (reference sequence). The V end was cut by 0 bases, the J end by 4 bases, with 10 bases between. Sample: naive CD4+ T cells from blood. The TCR was taken from a man aged 25-45 years with type 1 diabetes. This sequence joins TRBV30 and TRBJ1-3, with D possibly matching TRBD1 (6 bases). Written as DNA, the CDR3 is TGTGCCTGGAGTGTAGGGGGACCCGGAAACACCATATATTTT. Its protein product is CAWSVGGPGNTIYF.